This T cell receptor beta chain comes out of a study of blood T cell repertoires in COVID-19. Whole-study context: The analysed material was cDNA or gDNA that came from T cells, B-cell-depleted T cells, or PBMCs.

Germline CDR1 reads SGHTA; CDR2 reads FQGNSA. V gave up 3 bases and J gave up 5 bases, with 10 bases separating them. The CDR3 contains 14 residues. Method: immunoSEQ multiplex PCR; TCRdb's copy keeps in-frame clones and lacks some. The table has 140,000 or so clones, 80% to 85% seen once. The sequencing sample was made of peripheral blood. The source is a human donor in a cohort sampled during active COVID-19. The chain is built from TRBV7-2 and TRBJ1-4; D is unresolved. CDR3: CASSFSRSNEKLFF. CDR3 nucleotide sequence: TGTGCCAGCAGCTTTAGTAGATCAAATGAAAAACTGTTTTTT.